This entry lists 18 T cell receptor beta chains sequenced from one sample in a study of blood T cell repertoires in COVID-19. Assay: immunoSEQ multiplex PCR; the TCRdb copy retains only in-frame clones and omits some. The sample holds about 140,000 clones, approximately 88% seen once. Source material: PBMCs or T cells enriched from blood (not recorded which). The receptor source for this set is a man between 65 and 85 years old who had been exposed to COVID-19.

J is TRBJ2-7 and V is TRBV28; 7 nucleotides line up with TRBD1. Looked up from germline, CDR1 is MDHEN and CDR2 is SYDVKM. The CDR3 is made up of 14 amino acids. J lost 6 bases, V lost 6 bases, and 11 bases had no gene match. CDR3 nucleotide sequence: TGTGCCAGCAGCCGAGGACAGGCCGGGCGCGAGCAGTACTTC. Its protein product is CASSRGQAGREQYF.

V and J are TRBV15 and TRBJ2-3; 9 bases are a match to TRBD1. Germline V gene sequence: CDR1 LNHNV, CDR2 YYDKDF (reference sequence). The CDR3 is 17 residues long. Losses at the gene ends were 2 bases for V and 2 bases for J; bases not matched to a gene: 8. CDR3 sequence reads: CATSRTLTGGFTDTQYF. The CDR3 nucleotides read TGTGCCACCAGCAGAACCCTGACAGGGGGTTTCACAGATACGCAGTATTTT. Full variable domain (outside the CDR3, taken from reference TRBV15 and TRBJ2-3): DAMVIQNPRYQVTQFGKPVTLSCSQTLNHNVMYWYQQKSSQAPKLLFHYYDKDFNNEADTPDNFQSRRPNTSFCFLDIRSPGLGDTAMYLCATSRTLTGGFTDTQYFGPGTRLTVL.

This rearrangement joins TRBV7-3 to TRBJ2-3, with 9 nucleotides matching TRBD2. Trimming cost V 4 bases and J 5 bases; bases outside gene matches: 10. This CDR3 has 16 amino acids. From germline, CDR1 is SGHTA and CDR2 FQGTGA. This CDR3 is CASSSTWRGGRDTQYF. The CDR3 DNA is TGTGCCAGCAGCTCTACTTGGCGGGGGGGCCGAGATACGCAGTATTTT.

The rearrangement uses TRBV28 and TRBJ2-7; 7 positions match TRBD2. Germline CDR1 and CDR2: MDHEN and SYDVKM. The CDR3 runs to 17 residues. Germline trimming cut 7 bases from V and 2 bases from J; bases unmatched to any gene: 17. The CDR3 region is CASTKWGGSPLTYEQYF. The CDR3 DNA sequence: TGTGCCAGCACTAAATGGGGCGGGAGTCCCCTAACCTACGAGCAGTACTTC.

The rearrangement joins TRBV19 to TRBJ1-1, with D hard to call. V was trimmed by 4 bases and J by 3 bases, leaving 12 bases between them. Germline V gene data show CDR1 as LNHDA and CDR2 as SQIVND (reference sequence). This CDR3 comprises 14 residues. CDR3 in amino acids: CASSTLEYHTEAFF. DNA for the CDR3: TGTGCCAGTAGTACCCTGGAGTACCACACTGAAGCTTTCTTT.

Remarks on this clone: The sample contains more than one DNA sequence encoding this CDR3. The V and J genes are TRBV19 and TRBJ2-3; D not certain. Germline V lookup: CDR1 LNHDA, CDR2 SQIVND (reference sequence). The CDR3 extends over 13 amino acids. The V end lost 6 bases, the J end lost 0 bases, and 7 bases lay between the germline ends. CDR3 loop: CASSPSSTDTQYF. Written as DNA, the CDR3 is TGTGCCAGTAGCCCTTCGAGCACAGATACGCAGTATTTT.

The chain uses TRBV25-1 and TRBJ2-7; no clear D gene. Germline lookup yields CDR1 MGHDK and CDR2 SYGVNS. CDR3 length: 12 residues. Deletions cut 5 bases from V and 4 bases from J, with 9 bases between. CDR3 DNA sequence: TGTGCCAGCAGTCTATCCGTTTACGAGCAGTACTTC. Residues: CASSLSVYEQYF.

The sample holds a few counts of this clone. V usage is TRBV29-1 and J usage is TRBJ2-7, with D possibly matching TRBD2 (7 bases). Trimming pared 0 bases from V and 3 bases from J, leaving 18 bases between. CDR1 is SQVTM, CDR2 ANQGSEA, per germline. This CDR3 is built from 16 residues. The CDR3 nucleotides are TGCAGCGTTGAAGATCGTCTGGGGAGGGGGGTCTACGAGCAGTACTTC. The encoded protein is CSVEDRLGRGVYEQYF.

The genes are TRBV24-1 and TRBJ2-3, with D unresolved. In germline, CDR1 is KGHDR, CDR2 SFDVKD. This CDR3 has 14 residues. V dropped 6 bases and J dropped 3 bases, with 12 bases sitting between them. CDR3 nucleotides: TGTGCCACCAGTAGCTCGATACAGACAGATACGCAGTATTTT. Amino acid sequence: CATSSSIQTDTQYF.

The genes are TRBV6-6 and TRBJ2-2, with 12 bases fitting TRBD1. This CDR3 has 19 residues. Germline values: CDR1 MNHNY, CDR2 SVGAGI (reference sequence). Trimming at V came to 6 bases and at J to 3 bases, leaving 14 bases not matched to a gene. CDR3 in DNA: TGTGCCAGCAGCCGAAGCCGGGACAGGGGGCGCGGGTACACCGGGGAGCTGTTTTTT. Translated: CASSRSRDRGRGYTGELFF.

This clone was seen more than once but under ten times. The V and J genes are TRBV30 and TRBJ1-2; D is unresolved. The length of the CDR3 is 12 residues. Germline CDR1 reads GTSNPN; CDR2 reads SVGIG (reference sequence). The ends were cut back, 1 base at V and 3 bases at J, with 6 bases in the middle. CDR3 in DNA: TGTGCCTGGAGTGGAGACTACTATGGCTACACCTTC. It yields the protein CAWSGDYYGYTF.

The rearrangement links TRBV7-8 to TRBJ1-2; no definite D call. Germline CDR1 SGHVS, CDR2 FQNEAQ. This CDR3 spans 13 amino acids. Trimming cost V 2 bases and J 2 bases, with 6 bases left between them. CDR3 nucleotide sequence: TGTGCCAGCAGCTTAAGGCGGAACTATGGCTACACCTTC. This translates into CASSLRRNYGYTF.

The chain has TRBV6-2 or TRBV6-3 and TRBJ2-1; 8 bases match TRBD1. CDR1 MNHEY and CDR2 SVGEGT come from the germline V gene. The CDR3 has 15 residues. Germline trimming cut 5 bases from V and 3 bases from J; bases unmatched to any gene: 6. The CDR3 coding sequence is TGTGCCAGCAGTGGACATGACAGGGGCTACAATGAGCAGTTCTTC. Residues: CASSGHDRGYNEQFF.

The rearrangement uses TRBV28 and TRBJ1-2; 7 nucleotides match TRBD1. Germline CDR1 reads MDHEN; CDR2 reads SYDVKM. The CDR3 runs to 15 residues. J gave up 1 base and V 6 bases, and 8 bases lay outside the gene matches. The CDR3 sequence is CASSPGGTVNYGYTF. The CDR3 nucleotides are TGTGCCAGCAGCCCCGGTGGGACAGTTAACTATGGCTACACCTTC.

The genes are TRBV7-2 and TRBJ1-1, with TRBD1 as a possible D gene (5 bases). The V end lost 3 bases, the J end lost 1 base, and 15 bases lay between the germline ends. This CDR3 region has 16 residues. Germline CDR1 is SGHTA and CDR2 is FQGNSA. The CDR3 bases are TGTGCCAGCAGCTTCGGGACTATACAGTCGAACACTGAAGCTTTCTTT. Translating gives CASSFGTIQSNTEAFF.

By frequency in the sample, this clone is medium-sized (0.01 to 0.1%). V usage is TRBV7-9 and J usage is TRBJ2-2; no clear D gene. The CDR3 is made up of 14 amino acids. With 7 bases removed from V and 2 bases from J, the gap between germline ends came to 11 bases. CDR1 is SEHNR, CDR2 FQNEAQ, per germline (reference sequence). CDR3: CASTFSLNTGELFF. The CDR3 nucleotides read TGTGCCAGCACATTTTCCCTTAACACCGGGGAGCTGTTTTTT.

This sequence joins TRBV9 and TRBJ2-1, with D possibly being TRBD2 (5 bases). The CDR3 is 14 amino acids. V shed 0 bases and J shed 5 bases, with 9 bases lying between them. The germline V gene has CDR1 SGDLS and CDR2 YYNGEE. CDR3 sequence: CASSVVGSDNEQFF. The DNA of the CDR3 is TGTGCCAGCAGCGTAGTGGGTAGCGACAATGAGCAGTTCTTC. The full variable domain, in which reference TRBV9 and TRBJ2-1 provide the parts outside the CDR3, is DSGVTQTPKHLITATGQRVTLRCSPRSGDLSVYWYQQSLDQGLQFLIQYYNGEERAKGNILERFSAQQFPDLHSELNLSSLELGDSALYFCASSVVGSDNEQFFGPGTRLTVL.

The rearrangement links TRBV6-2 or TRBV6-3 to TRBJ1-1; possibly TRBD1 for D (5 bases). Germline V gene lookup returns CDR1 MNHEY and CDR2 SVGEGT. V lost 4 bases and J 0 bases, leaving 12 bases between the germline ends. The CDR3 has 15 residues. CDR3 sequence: CASSLPGSMNTEAFF. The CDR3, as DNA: TGTGCCAGCAGTTTACCAGGGTCGATGAACACTGAAGCTTTCTTT.